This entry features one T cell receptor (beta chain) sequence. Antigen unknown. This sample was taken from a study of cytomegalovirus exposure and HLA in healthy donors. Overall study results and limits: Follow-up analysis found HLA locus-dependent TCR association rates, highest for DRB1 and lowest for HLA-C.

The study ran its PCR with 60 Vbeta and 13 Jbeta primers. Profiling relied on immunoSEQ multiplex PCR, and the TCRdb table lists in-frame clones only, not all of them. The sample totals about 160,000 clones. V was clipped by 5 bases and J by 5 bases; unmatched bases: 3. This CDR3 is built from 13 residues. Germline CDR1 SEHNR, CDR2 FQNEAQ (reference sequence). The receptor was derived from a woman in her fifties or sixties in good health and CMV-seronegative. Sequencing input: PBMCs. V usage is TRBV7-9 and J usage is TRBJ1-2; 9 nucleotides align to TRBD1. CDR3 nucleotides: TGTGCCAGCAGCCGGACAGGGGAGTATGGCTACACCTTC. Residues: CASSRTGEYGYTF.